Here is one T cell receptor beta chain with its context. These data are taken from a study of OX40 agonist ivuxolimab in advanced cancers. Study context: Dose-escalation patients had hepatocellular carcinoma, melanoma, renal cell or head and neck cancer.

CDR1 is MRHNA and CDR2 is SNTAGT in the germline V gene. This CDR3 is built from 18 residues. The germline V and J ends were trimmed by 0 bases and 7 bases, with 23 bases remaining between them. Sequencing was performed with immunoSEQ multiplex PCR; in TCRdb, only in-frame clones are kept and a portion is missing. This table has roughly 61,000 clones, 80% to 90% appearing once. The sequencing here drew on CD4+ or CD8+ T cells sorted from blood, taken in a trial of the OX40 agonist ivuxolimab. The sequence was collected from an adult with an advanced solid tumor such as melanoma, head and neck, liver or kidney cancer. This rearrangement joins TRBV6-4 to TRBJ2-3; D not certain. In DNA, the CDR3 is TGTGCCAGCAGTGACTCGCCTGGGGTGAAGTCAGGCAAAAATACGCAGTATTTT. Encoded protein: CASSDSPGVKSGKNTQYF.